The 22 T cell receptor beta chains presented below share a single source sample, sequenced in a study of shared clonotypes between healthy human individuals. Libraries were prepared by immunoSEQ multiplex PCR; TCRdb keeps only in-frame clonotypes and omits some of them. Among about 1.5 million clones listed, roughly 96% were seen once. The sample taken for sequencing was naive CD4+ T cells sorted from blood. Subset given: CD45RA+ positively selected. The receptors here all came from a man aged 25-45 years in good health.

The CDR3 here is CASSLRQGGTDTQYF. In DNA, the CDR3 is TGCGCCAGCAGCTTGCGCCAGGGAGGCACAGATACGCAGTATTTT. J is TRBJ2-3 and V is TRBV5-1; TRBD1 or TRBD2 may be the D gene (5 bases each). The V end was cut by 1 base, the J end by 1 base, with 10 bases between. The CDR3 runs to 15 residues. Germline values: CDR1 SGHRS, CDR2 YFSETQ.

V is TRBV4-1 and J is TRBJ2-5; 8 bases align to TRBD1. The CDR3 has 17 amino acids. Germline V gives CDR1 MGHRA, CDR2 YSYEKL. V lost 0 bases and J lost 5; bases outside the gene matches: 11. The CDR3 here is CASSQDPPGGLGETQYF. The CDR3 nucleotides read TGCGCCAGCAGCCAAGACCCCCCAGGGGGCTTGGGGGAGACCCAGTACTTC.

This chain connects TRBV9 to TRBJ1-3; D is possibly TRBD1 (5 bases). This CDR3 is 14 amino acids long. V lost 2 bases, J lost 5 bases, and 11 bases lay in between. In germline, CDR1 is SGDLS, CDR2 YYNGEE. CDR3 region: CASSVRDLRNTIYF. CDR3 nucleotides: TGTGCCAGCAGCGTTCGGGACCTACGAAACACCATATATTTT.

This CDR3 reads CASSLLHLGLSEQYF. The CDR3 DNA follows: TGTGCCAGCAGCTTACTCCATTTGGGGTTGTCCGAGCAGTACTTC. The chain uses TRBV7-2 and TRBJ2-7; D unclear. Deletions cut 2 bases from V and 6 bases from J, with 17 bases between. CDR1 and CDR2 (germline): SGHTA, FQGNSA. This CDR3 comprises 15 residues.

This clone was counted a single time. The V gene is TRBV7-3, the J gene TRBJ2-3; no reliable D call. Germline V lookup: CDR1 SGHTA, CDR2 FQGTGA. V lost 1 base and J 3 bases, leaving 14 bases between the germline ends. The CDR3 has 16 amino acids. This CDR3 reads CASSLRPRMGTDTQYF. CDR3 in DNA: TGTGCCAGCAGCTTAAGGCCCCGCATGGGGACAGATACGCAGTATTTT.

The CDR3 is CASSVDQGASQHF. CDR3 sequence (DNA): TGTGCCAGCAGCGTAGACCAGGGGGCGTCCCAGCATTTT. This chain uses TRBV9 with TRBJ1-5; the match to TRBD1 covers 8 bases. CDR3 length: 13 residues. Germline V gives CDR1 SGDLS, CDR2 YYNGEE. V trimming: 0 bases; J trimming: 11 bases; junction bases outside the gene matches: 4. Variable domain in full (rest from reference TRBV9 and TRBJ1-5): DSGVTQTPKHLITATGQRVTLRCSPRSGDLSVYWYQQSLDQGLQFLIQYYNGEERAKGNILERFSAQQFPDLHSELNLSSLELGDSALYFCASSVDQGASQHFGDGTRLSIL.

The chain recombines TRBV6-5 with TRBJ1-1; D is unresolved. Per the germline V gene, CDR1 is MNHEY and CDR2 is SVGAGI. This CDR3 is built from 15 residues. V was shortened by 0 bases and J by 3 bases, with 11 bases between the two germline ends. This CDR3 is CASSYSNSGDTEAFF. CDR3 nucleotides: TGTGCCAGCAGTTACTCGAACAGCGGGGACACTGAAGCTTTCTTT.

The chain joins TRBV5-4 to TRBJ2-1; no definite D call. V was pared by 9 bases and J by 5 bases, with 21 bases between. Per the germline V gene, CDR1 is SGHNT and CDR2 is YYREEE (reference sequence). This CDR3 contains 15 residues. The CDR3 loop reads CAIQPVGRVDNEQFF. CDR3 nucleotide sequence: TGTGCCATTCAACCGGTGGGTCGGGTCGACAATGAGCAGTTCTTC.

The V call is TRBV2, the J call TRBJ2-7, with 10 bases aligning to TRBD2. The CDR3 sequence is 15 residues long. CDR1 SNHLY and CDR2 FYNNEI come from the germline V gene. The junction had 10 bases not matched to a gene; V was cut back by 8 bases and J by 3 bases. This CDR3 is CASRDGPSGSYEQYF. CDR3 coding DNA: TGTGCCAGCCGGGACGGGCCTAGCGGGAGCTACGAGCAGTACTTC.

The chain combines TRBV11-2 with TRBJ2-3; 8 bases align to TRBD2. The V and J ends lost 4 bases and 4 bases, in that order; junction bases with no gene match: 4. Germline loops: CDR1 SGHAT, CDR2 FQNNGV. CDR3 length: 14 amino acids. The CDR3 DNA reads as TGTGCCAGCAGCTCCGGGAGGGCCTCAGATACGCAGTATTTT. It is translated as CASSSGRASDTQYF. The full variable domain, completed using reference TRBV11-2 and TRBJ2-3, is EAGVAQSPRYKIIEKRQSVAFWCNPISGHATLYWYQQILGQGPKLLIQFQNNGVVDDSQLPKDRFSAERLKGVDSTLKIQPAKLEDSAVYLCASSSGRASDTQYFGPGTRLTVL.

The chain combines TRBV5-1 with TRBJ1-1; D not certain. The CDR3 contains 13 residues. The germline CDR1 and CDR2 sequences are SGHRS and YFSETQ. Trimming stripped 1 base from V and 9 bases from J, with 13 bases between. The CDR3 DNA reads TGCGCCAGCAGCTTGCCCCCAGCACAGCAAGCTTTCTTT. It specifies CASSLPPAQQAFF.

The J gene is TRBJ2-7, the V gene TRBV7-9; D uncertain. Germline lookup yields CDR1 SEHNR and CDR2 FQNEAQ (reference sequence). V was trimmed by 5 bases and J by 4 bases, leaving 18 bases between them. The CDR3 is 15 amino acids. CDR3 region: CASSRQGQAVYEQYF. DNA of the CDR3: TGTGCCAGCAGCCGTCAAGGGCAGGCCGTTTACGAGCAGTACTTC.

This rearrangement joins TRBV6-1 to TRBJ2-7, with no clear D. The V gene lost 2 bases and the J gene lost 2 bases, with 4 bases spanning the gap. The CDR3 runs 12 residues. Germline CDR1 and CDR2: MNHNS and SASEGT. The CDR3 DNA follows: TGTGCCAGCAGTGAACTAGCCTACGAGCAGTACTTC. This encodes CASSELAYEQYF.

The rearrangement uses TRBV2 and TRBJ1-1, with 7 bases fitting TRBD1. The V gene end was trimmed by 7 bases and the J gene end by 4 bases; junction bases not matched to a gene: 6. CDR1 is SNHLY and CDR2 is FYNNEI in the germline V gene. This CDR3 has 13 amino acids. The CDR3 nucleotides read TGTGCCAGCACTCAGGGGGTTAGCACTGAAGCTTTCTTT. It codes for CASTQGVSTEAFF. Drawing the rest from reference TRBV2 and TRBJ1-1, the complete variable domain is EPEVTQTPSHQVTQMGQEVILRCVPISNHLYFYWYRQILGQKVEFLVSFYNNEISEKSEIFDDQFSVERPDGSNFTLKIRSTKLEDSAMYFCASTQGVSTEAFFGQGTRLTVV.

The chain employs TRBV14 and TRBJ1-2, with D tentatively TRBD1 (5 bases). The CDR3 consists of 16 residues. The germline V and J ends were trimmed by 0 bases and 6 bases, with 17 bases remaining between them. The germline V gene has CDR1 SGHDN and CDR2 FVKESK. The CDR3 nucleotides read TGTGCCAGCAGCCAAGAGTTTTGGAGGCAGGGAGATGGCTACACCTTC. Protein: CASSQEFWRQGDGYTF. The variable domain in full, with the rest retrieved from reference TRBV14 and TRBJ1-2, is EAGVTQFPSHSVIEKGQTVTLRCDPISGHDNLYWYRRVMGKEIKFLLHFVKESKQDESGMPNNRFLAERTGGTYSTLKVQPAELEDSGVYFCASSQEFWRQGDGYTFGSGTRLTVV.

This sequence joins TRBV2 and TRBJ2-2, with 7 bases aligning to TRBD2. Germline V gene data show CDR1 as SNHLY and CDR2 as FYNNEI. The J segment lost 5 bases and the V segment lost 4 bases, leaving 1 base of the junction unmatched. CDR3 length: 13 amino acids. CDR3 sequence reads: CASSVRGTGELFF. Here the CDR3 DNA reads TGTGCCAGCAGTGTGCGGGGGACCGGGGAGCTGTTTTTT. The full variable domain, rest sourced from reference TRBV2 and TRBJ2-2, is EPEVTQTPSHQVTQMGQEVILRCVPISNHLYFYWYRQILGQKVEFLVSFYNNEISEKSEIFDDQFSVERPDGSNFTLKIRSTKLEDSAMYFCASSVRGTGELFFGEGSRLTVL.

This chain links TRBV5-1 with TRBJ2-3; 7 bases are shared with TRBD2. CDR1 SGHRS and CDR2 YFSETQ come from the germline V gene. The trim removed 0 bases at V and 1 base at J, leaving 5 bases unmatched. The CDR3 runs 16 residues. This CDR3 reads CASSLATSAGTDTQYF. The CDR3, as DNA: TGCGCCAGCAGCTTGGCTACTAGCGCAGGCACAGATACGCAGTATTTT.

This sequence joins TRBV18 and TRBJ2-7; D perhaps matches TRBD2 (5 bases). Trimming left V 3 bases short and J 0 bases short, with 9 bases between. Looked up from germline, CDR1 is KGHSH and CDR2 is LQKENI. The CDR3 contains 14 residues. CDR3 nucleotide sequence: TGTGCCAGCTCACCCCTCGAGGGCTCCTACGAGCAGTACTTC. Encoded protein: CASSPLEGSYEQYF. The full variable domain, its missing parts supplied by reference TRBV18 and TRBJ2-7, is NAGVMQNPRHLVRRRGQEARLRCSPMKGHSHVYWYRQLPEEGLKFMVYLQKENIIDESGMPKERFSAEFPKEGPSILRIQQVVRGDSAAYFCASSPLEGSYEQYFGPGTRLTVT.

The chain joins TRBV30 to TRBJ2-1; 9 bases line up with TRBD2. J was trimmed by 4 bases and V by 1 base; bases with no gene match: 5. This CDR3 has 15 residues. Germline V CDR1 and CDR2: GTSNPN, SVGIG (reference sequence). CDR3 in amino acids: CAWSGAGGRYNEQFF. The DNA of the CDR3 is TGTGCCTGGAGTGGCGCGGGAGGGAGGTACAATGAGCAGTTCTTC.

The chain employs TRBV7-3 and TRBJ2-1, with a possible D match to TRBD1 (6 bases). The CDR3 covers 16 residues. The germline V gene encodes CDR1 SGHTA and CDR2 FQGTGA. Trimming removed 3 bases from V and 13 bases from J, with 25 bases in between. CDR3 sequence (DNA): TGTGCCAGCAGCTTCTCCACAGGGCCCTTAAGCGGTTCTCAGTTCTTC. It yields the protein CASSFSTGPLSGSQFF. Drawing the rest from reference TRBV7-3 and TRBJ2-1, the complete variable domain is GAGVSQTPSNKVTEKGKYVELRCDPISGHTALYWYRQSLGQGPEFLIYFQGTGAADDSGLPNDRFFAVRPEGSVSTLKIQRTERGDSAVYLCASSFSTGPLSGSQFFGPGTRLTVL.

The chain's CDR3 is CASSPGLASGQYF. DNA for the CDR3: TGTGCCAGCAGCCCGGGACTAGCTAGCGGGCAGTACTTC. The chain combines TRBV9 with TRBJ2-7, with 9 nucleotides matching TRBD2. V trimming: 4 bases; J trimming: 9 bases; junction bases outside the gene matches: 8. This CDR3 comprises 13 residues. Germline V gene lookup returns CDR1 SGDLS and CDR2 YYNGEE. Full variable domain (rest looked up from reference TRBV9 and TRBJ2-7): DSGVTQTPKHLITATGQRVTLRCSPRSGDLSVYWYQQSLDQGLQFLIQYYNGEERAKGNILERFSAQQFPDLHSELNLSSLELGDSALYFCASSPGLASGQYFGPGTRLTVT.

The rearrangement links TRBV18 to TRBJ1-1; D unclear. V dropped 3 bases and J dropped 3 bases, with 14 bases sitting between them. CDR3 length equals 15 residues. Germline CDR1 and CDR2: KGHSH and LQKENI. The CDR3 here is CASSPTVAADTEAFF. The DNA for the CDR3 is TGTGCCAGCTCACCTACCGTGGCCGCGGACACTGAAGCTTTCTTT.